This entry is about one T cell receptor (beta chain). The PCR ran on 60 Vbeta and 13 Jbeta primers. Repertoires were generated with immunoSEQ multiplex PCR, while TCRdb's copy carries only in-frame clones and drops some. The sample consists of 150,000 to 200,000 clones, around three quarters of them appearing once. The record originates from a study of cytomegalovirus exposure and HLA in healthy donors. The V and J ends lost 7 bases and 1 base respectively, with 5 bases between them. There are 13 residues in the CDR3. Per germline, CDR1 MNHNY and CDR2 SVGAGI (reference sequence). Source material: PBMCs. The V gene is TRBV6-6, the J gene TRBJ2-6; D is undetermined. This TCR came from a woman in her thirties in good health and CMV-seropositive. The CDR3 region is CASNLSGANVLTF. The CDR3 nucleotides are TGTGCCAGCAATCTGTCTGGGGCCAACGTCCTGACTTTC.